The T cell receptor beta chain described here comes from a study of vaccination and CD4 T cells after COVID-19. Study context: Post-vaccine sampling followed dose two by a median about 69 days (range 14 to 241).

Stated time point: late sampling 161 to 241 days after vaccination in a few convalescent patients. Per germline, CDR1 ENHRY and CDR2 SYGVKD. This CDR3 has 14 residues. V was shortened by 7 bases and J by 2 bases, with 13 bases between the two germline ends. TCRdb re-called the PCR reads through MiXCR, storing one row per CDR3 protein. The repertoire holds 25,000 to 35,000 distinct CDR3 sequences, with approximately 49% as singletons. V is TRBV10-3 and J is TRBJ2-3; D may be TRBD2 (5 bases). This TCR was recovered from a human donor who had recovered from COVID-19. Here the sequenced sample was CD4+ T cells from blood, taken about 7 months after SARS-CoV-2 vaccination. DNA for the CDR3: TGTGCCATCATGAGGGATCCCGACACAGATACGCAGTATTTT. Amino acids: CAIMRDPDTDTQYF.